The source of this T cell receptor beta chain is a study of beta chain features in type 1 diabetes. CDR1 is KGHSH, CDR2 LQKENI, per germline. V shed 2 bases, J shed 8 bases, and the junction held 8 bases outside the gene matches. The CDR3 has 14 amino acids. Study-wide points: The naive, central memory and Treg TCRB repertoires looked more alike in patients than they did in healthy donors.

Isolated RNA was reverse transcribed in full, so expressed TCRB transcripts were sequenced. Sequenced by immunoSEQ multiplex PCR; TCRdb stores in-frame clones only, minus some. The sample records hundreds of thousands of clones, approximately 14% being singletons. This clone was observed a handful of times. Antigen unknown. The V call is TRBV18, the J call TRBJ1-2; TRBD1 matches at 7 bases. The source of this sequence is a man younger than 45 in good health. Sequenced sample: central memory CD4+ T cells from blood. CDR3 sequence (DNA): TGTGCCAGCTCACCAGACAGGGTAGTAAAGGGCTACACCTTC. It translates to CASSPDRVVKGYTF.